The next 7 T cell receptor beta chains were all read from a single sample in a study of beta chain features in type 1 diabetes. Isolated RNA was reverse transcribed in full, so expressed TCRB transcripts were sequenced. Profiled with immunoSEQ multiplex PCR; TCRdb holds only in-frame clones, not every one. This table has 150,000 or so clones, about 44% appearing once. The specimen sequenced was Tregs from blood. These receptors were taken from a man between 18 and 29 years old in good health.

The chain employs TRBV6-5 and TRBJ1-4; no reliable D call. The V end lost 0 bases, the J end lost 11 bases, and 19 bases lay between the germline ends. Germline V gives CDR1 MNHEY, CDR2 SVGAGI. CDR3 length: 16 amino acids. The CDR3 coding sequence is TGTGCCAGCAGTTACTCGAGTGATTCATCGGGGTTTAAACTGTTTTTT. Residues: CASSYSSDSSGFKLFF.

V gene TRBV2 combines with J gene TRBJ2-2; 7 positions agree with TRBD2. V was pared by 10 bases and J by 5 bases, with 10 bases of the junction left unmatched. Germline V gene sequence: CDR1 SNHLY, CDR2 FYNNEI. The CDR3 has 14 amino acids. The CDR3: CATQGGSRTGELFF. In nucleotides, the CDR3 is TGTGCCACCCAGGGAGGGAGCCGGACCGGGGAGCTGTTTTTT.

This sequence joins TRBV6-5 and TRBJ2-7; the D is unclear. Germline loops: CDR1 MNHEY, CDR2 SVGAGI. V gave up 8 bases and J gave up 0 bases, with 11 bases separating them. This CDR3 comprises 13 residues. The CDR3 DNA reads as TGTGCCAGCGACTGGCGGAGCTCCTACGAGCAGTACTTC. Protein: CASDWRSSYEQYF.

This chain joins TRBV28 and TRBJ1-6; unclear D gene. The CDR3 loop spans 14 amino acids. CDR1 MDHEN and CDR2 SYDVKM come from the germline V gene. V was pared by 7 bases and J by 4 bases, with 11 bases between. This CDR3 reads CASTRRVYNSPLHF. The DNA for the CDR3 is TGTGCCAGCACCAGACGGGTTTATAATTCACCCCTCCACTTT.

The rearrangement joins TRBV9 to TRBJ2-2; TRBD1 aligns across 9 bases. V trimming: 3 bases; J trimming: 4 bases; junction bases outside the gene matches: 4. CDR1 SGDLS and CDR2 YYNGEE come from the germline V gene. This CDR3 is 15 amino acids long. This CDR3 is CASSADRGSTGELFF. The CDR3 DNA reads TGTGCCAGCAGCGCGGACAGGGGATCCACCGGGGAGCTGTTTTTT.

In DNA, the CDR3 is TGTGCCAGCAGCTTAGTGTCAGGGGTAGAAGATACGCAGTATTTT. Its protein is CASSLVSGVEDTQYF. The chain is built from TRBV7-2 and TRBJ2-3, with D maybe TRBD1 (6 bases). This CDR3 spans 15 amino acids. Germline V gene lookup returns CDR1 SGHTA and CDR2 FQGNSA. Trimming took off 1 base at V and 5 bases at J, with 13 bases between the two ends.

This clone has only one observation. The CDR3 sequence is CASSPGQTYSNQPQHF. The CDR3 nucleotides read TGTGCCAGCAGCCCAGGACAGACATATAGCAATCAGCCCCAGCATTTT. J is TRBJ1-5 and V is TRBV5-5; D possibly corresponds to TRBD1 (6 bases). CDR1 SGHKS and CDR2 YYEKEE come from the germline V gene (reference sequence). This CDR3 comprises 16 residues. V was cut by 4 bases and J by 0 bases, with 14 bases left in between.